These 28 T cell receptor beta chains were sequenced from one sample in a study of blood T cell repertoires in COVID-19 (dated by TCRdb to the early 2020s). Library generation was performed with the immunoSEQ multiplex PCR assay. TCRdb re-hosts the immuneACCESS table, in-frame sequences only. Its copies lack some clones; in the studies checked, an unresolved V gene accounts for under half of them, and the cause for the rest is not known. This sample holds about 290,000 clones; about nine tenths were observed only once. Of the sample, 1.7% falls within the top ten clones. Sequencing used PBMCs or T cells enriched from blood (not recorded which). Receptors originate from a woman in her 40s who had recovered from COVID-19.

In nucleotides, the CDR3 is TGTGCCATCAATCCGGGACAGGGGTTGAATGGCTACACCTTC. It codes for CAINPGQGLNGYTF. The V call is TRBV10-3, the J call TRBJ1-2, with 10 nucleotides matching TRBD1. Germline CDR1 reads ENHRY; CDR2 reads SYGVKD. The CDR3 sequence is 14 residues long. V dropped 7 bases and J dropped 6; count of bases not matched to a gene: 8.

This clone was observed a single time. The rearrangement joins TRBV28 to TRBJ2-3; 10 bases map to TRBD2. CDR3 length: 18 residues. Germline V gene data show CDR1 as MDHEN and CDR2 as SYDVKM. The J segment lost 1 base and the V segment lost 2 bases, leaving 9 bases of the junction unmatched. CDR3 nucleotide sequence: TGTGCCAGCAGTTTACGGAGGACTAGCGGCTCGGGCACAGATACGCAGTATTTT. Translated: CASSLRRTSGSGTDTQYF.

The chain combines TRBV6-5 with TRBJ1-5; 9 nucleotides match TRBD1. Looked up from germline, CDR1 is MNHEY and CDR2 is SVGAGI. The length of the CDR3 is 13 residues. The junction had 6 bases not matched to a gene; V was cut back by 8 bases and J by 7 bases. CDR3: CASRDRAGQPQHF. The CDR3, as DNA: TGTGCCAGCCGGGACAGGGCAGGGCAGCCCCAGCATTTT.

The chain has TRBV10-3 and TRBJ2-2, with 7 bases identical to TRBD2. Germline trimming cut 11 bases from V and 5 bases from J; bases unmatched to any gene: 8. There are 13 residues in the CDR3. Germline V gives CDR1 ENHRY, CDR2 SYGVKD. CDR3 nucleotide sequence: TGTGCCTCCTGGACCGGGGGGACCGGGGAGCTGTTTTTT. Its translation: CASWTGGTGELFF.

This clone was detected ten times or more. CDR3 residues: CASSMRFMNTEAFF. In DNA form, the CDR3 reads TGTGCCAGTAGTATGCGGTTTATGAACACTGAAGCTTTCTTT. The rearrangement links TRBV19 to TRBJ1-1; D ambiguous. Trimming cost V 3 bases and J 0 bases, with 8 bases left between them. Germline lookup yields CDR1 LNHDA and CDR2 SQIVND (reference sequence). The CDR3 extends over 14 amino acids.

This clone has a count of ten or more. The chain links TRBV27 to TRBJ1-1; D call uncertain. Germline CDR1 reads MNHEY; CDR2 reads SMNVEV (reference sequence). Between the trimmed V and J ends, which lost 3 bases and 5 bases, there was a span of 10 bases. The CDR3 extends over 13 amino acids. CDR3 in DNA: TGTGCCAGCAGTTTCTATGAACGGACTGAAGCTTTCTTT. Its protein is CASSFYERTEAFF.

The chain combines TRBV7-9 with TRBJ1-1; TRBD1 matches at 10 bases. The trim removed 5 bases at V and 6 bases at J, leaving 3 bases unmatched. The CDR3 covers 13 residues. CDR1 SEHNR and CDR2 FQNEAQ come from the germline V gene (reference sequence). The CDR3 region has the DNA TGTGCCAGCAGCCGCGGACAGGGGGCTGAAGCTTTCTTT. As protein: CASSRGQGAEAFF.

The chain is built from TRBV9 and TRBJ1-2, with TRBD1 matching over 9 bases. The CDR3 is 15 amino acids. Germline V gives CDR1 SGDLS, CDR2 YYNGEE. J lost 4 bases, V lost 3 bases, and 7 bases had no gene match. DNA of the CDR3: TGTGCCAGCAGCGATACAGGGGGCGGATTCTATGGCTACACCTTC. It yields the protein CASSDTGGGFYGYTF.

The V and J genes are TRBV29-1 and TRBJ1-1, with D perhaps TRBD1 (5 bases). CDR1 and CDR2 from the germline V gene are SQVTM and ANQGSEA. V was trimmed by 2 bases and J by 4 bases, leaving 11 bases between them. The CDR3 extends over 13 amino acids. The DNA of the CDR3 is TGCAGCGTTGAATACAGGAGCGCCACTGAAGCTTTCTTT. It encodes CSVEYRSATEAFF.

V is TRBV5-1 and J is TRBJ2-2, with D perhaps TRBD2 (5 bases). The CDR3 spans 15 residues. V was pared by 6 bases and J by 5 bases, with 17 bases between. From germline, CDR1 is SGHRS and CDR2 YFSETQ. The CDR3 DNA follows: TGCGCCAGCACGCTTGGCGGGCAGCGTACCGGGGAGCTGTTTTTT. As protein: CASTLGGQRTGELFF.

This rearrangement joins TRBV5-1 to TRBJ1-1; 9 nucleotides match TRBD1. After removal of 4 bases from V and 2 bases from J, the junction contained 9 bases not matched to a gene. Germline values: CDR1 SGHRS, CDR2 YFSETQ. The CDR3 is 16 amino acids. In DNA, the CDR3 is TGCGCCAGCAGCCCAGACAGGGGGGCTCCAAACACTGAAGCTTTCTTT. Translated: CASSPDRGAPNTEAFF.

The sample holds one count of this clone. The chain couples TRBV7-2 to TRBJ2-3; 7 bases are shared with TRBD2. CDR1 is SGHTA and CDR2 is FQGNSA in the germline V gene. With 3 bases clipped from V and 1 base from J, the junction kept 4 bases outside the gene matches. CDR3 length: 15 residues. CDR3 sequence (DNA): TGTGCCAGCAGCTTTACAACTAGCGGCACAGATACGCAGTATTTT. Translation: CASSFTTSGTDTQYF.

The chain joins TRBV30 to TRBJ1-1; D is unresolved. V was pared by 0 bases and J by 1 base, with 9 bases between. This CDR3 has 14 amino acids. The germline CDR1 and CDR2 sequences are GTSNPN and SVGIG (reference sequence). The CDR3 loop is CAWSVQISNTEAFF. The CDR3 region has the DNA TGTGCCTGGAGTGTACAAATTTCGAACACTGAAGCTTTCTTT.

The rearrangement uses TRBV7-8 and TRBJ1-1; 10 bases map to TRBD1. J was trimmed by 11 bases and V by 4 bases; bases with no gene match: 7. The CDR3 spans 13 residues. The germline V gene has CDR1 SGHVS and CDR2 FQNEAQ. CDR3 sequence reads: CASSSPGQGFAFF. The CDR3, as DNA: TGTGCCAGCAGCTCTCCGGGACAGGGGTTTGCTTTCTTT.

The J gene is TRBJ1-1, the V gene TRBV7-2; D might be TRBD1 (5 bases). Trimming took off 2 bases at V and 5 bases at J, with 15 bases between the two ends. The CDR3 covers 15 residues. The germline gives CDR1 SGHTA, CDR2 FQGNSA. The CDR3 coding sequence is TGTGCCAGCAGCTTACGACAGACGGATTTGACTGAAGCTTTCTTT. It codes for CASSLRQTDLTEAFF.

This clone was picked up one time. The V call is TRBV29-1, the J call TRBJ2-1, with 8 bases that match TRBD1. The CDR3 covers 15 residues. CDR1 and CDR2 from the germline V gene are SQVTM and ANQGSEA. J lost 4 bases, V lost 2 bases, and 7 bases had no gene match. CDR3 amino acids: CSVESGTGAYNEQFF. The CDR3 bases are TGCAGCGTTGAATCCGGGACAGGAGCTTACAATGAGCAGTTCTTC.

This clone occurred once. V is TRBV12-3 or TRBV12-4 and J is TRBJ1-6; no firm D call. Trimming took off 2 bases at V and 9 bases at J, with 8 bases between the two ends. CDR3 length: 13 residues. The CDR3 sequence: CASSLQEGSPLHF. For the CDR3, the DNA is TGTGCCAGCAGTTTACAGGAGGGTTCACCCCTCCACTTT.

This rearrangement joins TRBV5-1 to TRBJ1-1; a weak D match, TRBD1 (5 bases). Trimming left V 0 bases short and J 6 bases short, with 9 bases between. The germline gives CDR1 SGHRS, CDR2 YFSETQ. The CDR3 contains 13 residues. The CDR3 region has the DNA TGCGCCAGCAGCTTGGCAGGGATGGCTGAAGCTTTCTTT. Its translation: CASSLAGMAEAFF.

This clone turned up a few times. One end of the junction varies from germline; a read error may be responsible. The chain recombines TRBV28 with TRBJ2-1, with 7 bases matching TRBD2. From germline, CDR1 is MDHEN and CDR2 SYDVKM. CDR3 length: 14 residues. The CDR3 here is CAGSRGVPYNEQFF. CDR3 bases: TGTGCCGGCAGCCGGGGGGTCCCCTACAATGAGCAGTTCTTC.

The chain links TRBV5-6 to TRBJ1-2; D not resolved. This CDR3 has 11 amino acids. Trimming stripped 4 bases from V and 7 bases from J, with 8 bases between. The germline CDR1 and CDR2 sequences are SGHDT and YYEEEE. This chain's CDR3 is CASSATGGYTF. The CDR3 DNA follows: TGTGCCAGCAGCGCTACGGGTGGCTACACCTTC.

The chain joins TRBV19 to TRBJ2-1, with 9 bases that match TRBD2. From germline, CDR1 is LNHDA and CDR2 SQIVND (reference sequence). This CDR3 spans 15 amino acids. V was pared by 5 bases and J by 9 bases, with 11 bases of the junction left unmatched. The CDR3 loop is CASSPGIAGEGEQFF. The DNA of the CDR3 is TGTGCCAGTAGTCCAGGGATAGCGGGAGAGGGTGAGCAGTTCTTC.

The CDR3 here is CATSTSRDRGEKAFF. The CDR3, as DNA: TGTGCCACCAGCACGTCCCGGGACAGGGGCGAGAAAGCTTTCTTT. V gene TRBV15 combines with J gene TRBJ1-1; 10 positions match TRBD1. Germline V gene sequence: CDR1 LNHNV, CDR2 YYDKDF (reference sequence). The CDR3 extends over 15 amino acids. The junction had 11 bases not matched to a gene; V was cut back by 4 bases and J by 9 bases.

This chain connects TRBV18 to TRBJ1-1, with a tentative D call TRBD1 (6 bases). The V gene's germline CDR1 is KGHSH and CDR2 LQKENI. Trimming shortened V by 3 bases and J by 4 bases, and 12 bases separated the two germline ends. The CDR3 runs 14 residues. The CDR3 DNA sequence: TGTGCCAGCTCACCTCTGCAGGGGTCCACTGAAGCTTTCTTT. This codes for CASSPLQGSTEAFF.

V and J are TRBV5-1 and TRBJ2-7; 7 positions agree with TRBD1. Germline CDR1 is SGHRS and CDR2 is YFSETQ. This CDR3 contains 15 residues. The J segment lost 2 bases and the V segment lost 0 bases, leaving 5 bases of the junction unmatched. In DNA form, the CDR3 reads TGCGCCAGCAGCTTGGAGGGGGCTCGACCCTACGAGCAGTACTTC. It is translated as CASSLEGARPYEQYF.

V is TRBV20-1 and J is TRBJ1-2; the D gene is possibly TRBD1 (6 bases). The germline V gene encodes CDR1 DFQATT and CDR2 SNEGSKA (reference sequence). V was shortened by 3 bases and J by 8 bases, with 22 bases between the two germline ends. The CDR3 length is 15 residues. In DNA form, the CDR3 reads TGCAGTGCTAGTGACTACAACAGGGATCCAGGGGGCTACACCTTC. Translated, it gives CSASDYNRDPGGYTF.

The J gene is TRBJ2-3, the V gene TRBV7-9, with TRBD2 identical over 7 bases. Germline assignment: CDR1 SEHNR and CDR2 FQNEAQ (reference sequence). The V gene end was trimmed by 5 bases and the J gene end by 1 base; junction bases not matched to a gene: 9. This CDR3 has 16 residues. This CDR3 is CASSPRGRGRTDTQYF. For the CDR3, the DNA is TGTGCCAGCAGCCCCAGAGGGAGGGGACGCACAGATACGCAGTATTTT.

This chain joins TRBV27 and TRBJ2-2; TRBD1 might be the D (5 bases). CDR1 MNHEY and CDR2 SMNVEV come from the germline V gene (reference sequence). The length of the CDR3 is 13 residues. The germline V and J ends were trimmed by 6 bases and 3 bases, with 8 bases remaining between them. CDR3 amino acids: CASSRADTGELFF. CDR3 coding DNA: TGTGCCAGCAGCAGGGCGGACACCGGGGAGCTGTTTTTT.

This clone has a single count. This chain uses TRBV5-5 with TRBJ1-2; D is perhaps TRBD1 (6 bases). The CDR3 loop spans 13 amino acids. Germline CDR1 reads SGHKS; CDR2 reads YYEKEE (reference sequence). Trimming took 2 bases from V and 4 from J, leaving 9 bases between them. The CDR3 sequence is CASSLQGSYGYTF. The CDR3 nucleotides are TGTGCCAGCAGCTTACAGGGATCCTATGGCTACACCTTC.